This T cell receptor beta chain was obtained from a study of human T cells and chemical hapten exposure (dated by TCRdb to the early 2020s). Regarding the complete study: For sensitization, 2% DPC in acetone was applied to a 2 cm by 2 cm area of upper inner arm skin. Patients additionally received weekly therapeutic DPC doses to the scalp throughout the approximately 24-week study period. Patch testing on the upper back used Finn chambers containing 0.01% DPC, with scoring done after 6 days according to International Contact Dermatitis Research Group standards. The patient cohort, mostly female, included alopecia areata with under or over 50% scalp involvement, alopecia totalis and alopecia universalis. Libraries were pooled for sequencing, and per-sample TCR yields varied mainly because of small differences in library volumes within the pool. This study followed changes in the peripheral blood TCR repertoire in vivo during primary and secondary sensitization of alopecia patients to the hapten diphenylcyclopropenone (DPC). Blood samples were taken from patients before sensitization (week 0) and then at 2, 6 and about 24 weeks after DPC sensitization. For TCR sequencing, blood came from 25 to 35 alopecia patients at anywhere from one to four time points (pre-sensitization, 2, 6 and 24 weeks). What the study reported, not specific to this receptor: Compared with pre-sensitization or healthy control sets, expanded TCRs formed significantly more large CDR3 similarity clusters, which is consistent with antigen-driven responses. No change with DPC sensitization was found in the number of TCRs above 1 in 1000 frequency, and no evidence of global repertoire structure alterations was found. The number of PT1 expanded TCRs positively correlated with patch test score, significant at thresholds 8, 16 and 32 but not 4. All patients had alopecia, a presumed autoimmune disease, so their immune response might differ from that of healthy individuals. After repeated subsampling, the strength of the expansion versus patch-test correlation and the threshold at which it became significant changed.

Explained via the paper, the time point label denotes: patch test 3, about 24 weeks after DPC sensitization. The sample's treatment or condition, from its label and the paper: therapeutic diphenylcyclopropenone sensitization with weekly scalp DPC. At every patch-test visit, the blood draw took place before the patch test was put on. Patients were considered eligible if aged 18 to 70, diagnosed with alopecia and deemed suitable for DPC therapy, and patients were excluded if pregnant. Total RNA was isolated from unfractionated whole blood collected in Tempus Blood RNA tubes. The V and J ends are trimmed by 2 bases and 4 bases, leaving 8 bases between them. From the germline V gene, CDR1 is MNHEY and CDR2 is SVGEGT. The CDR3, cysteine through phenylalanine, is 13 amino acids long. The sequence is cut down to CDR3 DNA, 39 bases in frame from base 1. This clonotype was found many times. This clone's antigen is unknown. No base qualities exist here, and no much larger clone lies one base off it.

The library was generated by RACE. The run used a NextSeq 500. Library preparation attached unique molecular identifiers to individual cDNA molecules for quantitative, reproducible TCR counting. Each blood RNA sample was used to sequence both TCR alpha and TCR beta chains. In the source study's methods: Samples had a median of about 90,000 TCRs, with a range from about 23,224 to 750,000. The Decombinator software suite was used to annotate V, J and CDR3 in the TCR reads. To make PS versus PT1 abundance plots, every sample was subsampled to the same number of TCRs (28,000). Expanded TCRs were defined as absent before sensitization and observed at least eight times at the 2-week time point. In-frame beta chains were kept once TCRdb had trimmed the public reads at Q25 with fastp and called clones with MiXCR. Here each entry gathers all rows of one CDR3 protein and keeps the most common genes and DNA. These V and J calls rely on TCRdb rather than the paper's analysis. The sample data list about 190,000 distinct CDR3 sequences, and about 25% of these were observed just once. The top ten clonotypes cover around 2.5% of the sample.

This sample comprised whole blood, obtained in connection with sensitization to the hapten diphenylcyclopropenone (DPC). The sequence joins TRBV6-2 or TRBV6-3 to TRBJ1-2, with the D gene not confidently named. The source is a woman between 40 and 55 years old with alopecia areata. Some clones in this sample may be carry-over from other donors' samples. The CDR3 has the sequence CASSYAGIYGYTF. The nucleotide sequence is TGTGCCAGCAGTTACGCGGGCATCTATGGCTACACCTTC.